Listed here is a single T cell receptor (beta chain). The record originates from a study of blood T cell repertoires in COVID-19. Measured with immunoSEQ multiplex PCR; TCRdb has only the in-frame clones, and not every one. The sample lists about 230,000 clones, about 86% occurring once. This CDR3 is 12 amino acids long. The germline V and J ends were trimmed by 0 bases and 7 bases, with 9 bases remaining between them. Germline assignment: CDR1 GTSNPN and CDR2 SVGIG (reference sequence). The source of this sequence is a man older than 75 with acute or convalescent COVID-19. Sequenced sample: peripheral blood. The V and J genes are TRBV30 and TRBJ1-2; D is perhaps TRBD1 (5 bases). CDR3 amino acids: CAWSVQGVGYTF. Written as DNA, the CDR3 is TGTGCCTGGAGTGTACAAGGGGTTGGCTACACCTTC.